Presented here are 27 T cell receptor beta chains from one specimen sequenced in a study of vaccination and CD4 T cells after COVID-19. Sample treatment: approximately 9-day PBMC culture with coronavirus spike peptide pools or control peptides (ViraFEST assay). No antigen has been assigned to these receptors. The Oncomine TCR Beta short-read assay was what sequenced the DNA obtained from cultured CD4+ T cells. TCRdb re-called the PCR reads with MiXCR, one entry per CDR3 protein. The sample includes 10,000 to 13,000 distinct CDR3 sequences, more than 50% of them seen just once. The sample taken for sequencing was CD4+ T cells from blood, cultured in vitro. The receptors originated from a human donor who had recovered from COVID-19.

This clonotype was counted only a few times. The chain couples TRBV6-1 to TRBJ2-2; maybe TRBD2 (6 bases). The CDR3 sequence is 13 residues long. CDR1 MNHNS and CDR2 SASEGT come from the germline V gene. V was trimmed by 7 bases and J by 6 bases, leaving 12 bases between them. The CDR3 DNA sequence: TGTGCCAGCACCCCCAGGGAGGCCGGGGAGCTGTTTTTT. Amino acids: CASTPREAGELFF.

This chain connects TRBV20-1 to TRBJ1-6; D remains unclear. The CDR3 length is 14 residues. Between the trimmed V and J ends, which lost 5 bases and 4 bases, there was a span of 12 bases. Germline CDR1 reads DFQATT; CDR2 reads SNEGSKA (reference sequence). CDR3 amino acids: CSAPDRLYNSPLHF. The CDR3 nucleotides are TGCAGTGCTCCAGACCGGTTATATAATTCACCCCTCCACTTT.

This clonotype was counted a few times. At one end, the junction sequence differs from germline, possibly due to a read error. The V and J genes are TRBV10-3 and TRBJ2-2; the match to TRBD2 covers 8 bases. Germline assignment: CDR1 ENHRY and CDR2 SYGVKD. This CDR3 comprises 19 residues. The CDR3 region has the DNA TGTGCCAGCAGTTACACCTCTCCAGCGGGAGAAGGAGGGGCCGGGGAGCTGTTTTTT. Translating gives CASSYTSPAGEGGAGELFF.

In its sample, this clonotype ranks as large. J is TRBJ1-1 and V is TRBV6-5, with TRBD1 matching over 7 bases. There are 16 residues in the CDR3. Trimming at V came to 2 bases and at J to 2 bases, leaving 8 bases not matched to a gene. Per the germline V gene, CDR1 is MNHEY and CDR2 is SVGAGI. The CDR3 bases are TGTGCCAGCAGTTACCCGTGGGGAGGGGGCAACACTGAAGCTTTCTTT. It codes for CASSYPWGGGNTEAFF.

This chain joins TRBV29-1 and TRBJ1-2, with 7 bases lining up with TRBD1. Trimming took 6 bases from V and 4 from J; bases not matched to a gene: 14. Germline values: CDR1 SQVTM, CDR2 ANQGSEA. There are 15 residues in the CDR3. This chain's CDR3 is CSVQSTGWGFYGYTF. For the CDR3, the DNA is TGCAGCGTGCAATCGACAGGGTGGGGATTCTATGGCTACACCTTC.

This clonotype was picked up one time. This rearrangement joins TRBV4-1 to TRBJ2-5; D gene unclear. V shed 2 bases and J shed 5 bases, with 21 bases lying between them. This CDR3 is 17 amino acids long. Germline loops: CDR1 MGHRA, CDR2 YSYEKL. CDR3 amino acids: CASSQTRASSHGETQYF. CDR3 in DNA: TGCGCCAGCAGCCAAACAAGGGCAAGCAGTCATGGGGAGACCCAGTACTTC.

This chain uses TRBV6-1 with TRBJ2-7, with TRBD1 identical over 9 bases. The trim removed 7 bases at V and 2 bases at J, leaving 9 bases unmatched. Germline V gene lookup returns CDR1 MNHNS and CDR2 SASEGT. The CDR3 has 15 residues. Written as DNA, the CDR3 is TGTGCCAGCAAAAAGACCTGGGACAGGGCCTACGAGCAGTACTTC. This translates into CASKKTWDRAYEQYF.

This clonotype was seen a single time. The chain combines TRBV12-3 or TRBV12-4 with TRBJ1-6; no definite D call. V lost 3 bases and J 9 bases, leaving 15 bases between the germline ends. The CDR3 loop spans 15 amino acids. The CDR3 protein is CASSFAAGERSPLHF. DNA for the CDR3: TGTGCCAGCAGTTTTGCCGCGGGAGAGCGTTCACCCCTCCACTTT.

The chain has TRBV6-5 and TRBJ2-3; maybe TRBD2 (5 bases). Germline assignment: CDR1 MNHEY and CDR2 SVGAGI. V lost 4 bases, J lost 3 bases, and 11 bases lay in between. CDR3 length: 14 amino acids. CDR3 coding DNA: TGTGCCAGCAGTTTAGGCGGGCGGACAGATACGCAGTATTTT. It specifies CASSLGGRTDTQYF.

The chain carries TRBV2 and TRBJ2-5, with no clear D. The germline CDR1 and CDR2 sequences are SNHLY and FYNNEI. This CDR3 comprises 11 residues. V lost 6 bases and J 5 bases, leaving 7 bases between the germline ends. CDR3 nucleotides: TGTGCCAGCAGCTCAAAGGAGACCCAGTACTTC. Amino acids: CASSSKETQYF.

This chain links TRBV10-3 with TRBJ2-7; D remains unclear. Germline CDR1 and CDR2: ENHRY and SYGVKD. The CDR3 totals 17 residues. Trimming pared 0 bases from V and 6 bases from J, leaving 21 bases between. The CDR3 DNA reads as TGTGCCATCAGTGAGTCGAGCTTTAGGCTTCCCCGCGGCGAGCAGTACTTC. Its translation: CAISESSFRLPRGEQYF.

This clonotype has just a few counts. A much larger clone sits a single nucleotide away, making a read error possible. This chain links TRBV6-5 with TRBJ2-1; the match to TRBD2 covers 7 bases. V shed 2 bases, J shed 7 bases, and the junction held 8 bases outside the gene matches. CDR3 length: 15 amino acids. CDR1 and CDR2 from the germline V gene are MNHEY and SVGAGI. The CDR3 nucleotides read TGTGCCAGCAGTTACCCCAGCGGGACTGTAAATGAGCAGTTCTTC. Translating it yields CASSYPSGTVNEQFF.

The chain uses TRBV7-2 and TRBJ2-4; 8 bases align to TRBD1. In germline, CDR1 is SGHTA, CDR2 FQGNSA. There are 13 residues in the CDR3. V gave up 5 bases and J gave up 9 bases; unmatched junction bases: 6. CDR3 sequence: CASSLGQGGIQYF. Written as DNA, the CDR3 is TGTGCCAGCAGCCTTGGACAGGGAGGCATTCAGTACTTC.

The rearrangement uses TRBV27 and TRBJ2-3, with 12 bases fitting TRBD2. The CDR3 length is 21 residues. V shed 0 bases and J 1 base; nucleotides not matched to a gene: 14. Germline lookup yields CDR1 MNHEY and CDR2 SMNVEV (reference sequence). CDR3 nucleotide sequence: TGTGCCAGCAGTTTATCCCCCTTTTTGACTAGCGGGAGAAGAGGCACAGATACGCAGTATTTT. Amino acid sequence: CASSLSPFLTSGRRGTDTQYF.

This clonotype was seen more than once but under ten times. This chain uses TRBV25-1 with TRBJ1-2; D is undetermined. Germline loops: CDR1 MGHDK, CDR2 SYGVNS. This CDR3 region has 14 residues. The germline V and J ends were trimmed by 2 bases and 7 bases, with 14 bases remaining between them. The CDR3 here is CASSEENRPSGYTF. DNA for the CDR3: TGTGCCAGCAGTGAAGAGAATCGGCCCTCTGGCTACACCTTC.

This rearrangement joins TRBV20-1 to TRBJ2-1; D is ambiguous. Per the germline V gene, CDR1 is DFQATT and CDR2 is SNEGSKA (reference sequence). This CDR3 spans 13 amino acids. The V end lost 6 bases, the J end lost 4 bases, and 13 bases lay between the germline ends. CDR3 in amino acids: CSAFAGRYNEQFF. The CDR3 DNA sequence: TGCAGTGCCTTTGCCGGTCGATACAATGAGCAGTTCTTC.

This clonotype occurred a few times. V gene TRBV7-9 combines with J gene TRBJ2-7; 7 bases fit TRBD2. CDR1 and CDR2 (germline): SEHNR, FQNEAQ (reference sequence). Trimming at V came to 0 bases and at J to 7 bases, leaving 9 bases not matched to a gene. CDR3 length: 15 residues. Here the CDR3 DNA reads TGTGCCAGCAGCTTAGCGCTTGCGGGAGTGGAAGAGCAGTACTTC. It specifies CASSLALAGVEEQYF. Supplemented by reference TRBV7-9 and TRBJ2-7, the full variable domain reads DTGVSQNPRHKITKRGQNVTFRCDPISEHNRLYWYRQTLGQGPEFLTYFQNEAQLEKSRLLSDRFSAERPKGSFSTLEIQRTEQGDSAMYLCASSLALAGVEEQYFGPGTRLTVT.

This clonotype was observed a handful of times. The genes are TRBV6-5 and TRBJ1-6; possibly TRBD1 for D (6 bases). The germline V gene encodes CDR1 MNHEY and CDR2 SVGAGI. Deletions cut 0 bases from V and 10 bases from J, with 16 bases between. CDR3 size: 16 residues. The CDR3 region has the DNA TGTGCCAGCAGTTACTCGATTTGGACAGTTCAGTCACCCCTCCACTTT. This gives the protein CASSYSIWTVQSPLHF.

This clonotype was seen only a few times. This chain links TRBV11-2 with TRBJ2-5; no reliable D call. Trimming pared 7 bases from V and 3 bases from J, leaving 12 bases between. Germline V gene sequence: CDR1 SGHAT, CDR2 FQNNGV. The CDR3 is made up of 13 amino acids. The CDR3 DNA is TGTGCCAGCAACACCCTCGACAAAGAGACCCAGTACTTC. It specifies CASNTLDKETQYF. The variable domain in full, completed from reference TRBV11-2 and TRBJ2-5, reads EAGVAQSPRYKIIEKRQSVAFWCNPISGHATLYWYQQILGQGPKLLIQFQNNGVVDDSQLPKDRFSAERLKGVDSTLKIQPAKLEDSAVYLCASNTLDKETQYFGPGTRLLVL.

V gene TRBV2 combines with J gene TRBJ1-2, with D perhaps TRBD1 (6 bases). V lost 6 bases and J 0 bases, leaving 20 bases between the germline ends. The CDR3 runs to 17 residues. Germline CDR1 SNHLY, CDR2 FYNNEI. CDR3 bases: TGTGCCAGCAGAGACAGGACTTACAGCGAAACTAACTATGGCTACACCTTC. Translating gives CASRDRTYSETNYGYTF.

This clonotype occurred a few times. This CDR3 reads CSLGLAGGSDTQYF. The CDR3 DNA follows: TGCAGTCTAGGACTAGCGGGAGGCTCAGATACGCAGTATTTT. The chain links TRBV20-1 to TRBJ2-3, with TRBD2 identical over 14 bases. The V and J ends lost 8 bases and 4 bases, in that order; junction bases with no gene match: 5. Germline CDR1 DFQATT, CDR2 SNEGSKA (reference sequence). CDR3 size: 14 residues.

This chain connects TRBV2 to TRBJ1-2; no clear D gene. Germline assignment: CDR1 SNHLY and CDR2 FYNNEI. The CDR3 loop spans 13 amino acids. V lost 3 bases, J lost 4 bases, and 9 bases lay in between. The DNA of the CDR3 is TGTGCCAGCAGTGATTTTCCGGTCTATGGCTACACCTTC. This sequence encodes CASSDFPVYGYTF. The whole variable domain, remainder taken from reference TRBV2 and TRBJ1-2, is EPEVTQTPSHQVTQMGQEVILRCVPISNHLYFYWYRQILGQKVEFLVSFYNNEISEKSEIFDDQFSVERPDGSNFTLKIRSTKLEDSAMYFCASSDFPVYGYTFGSGTRLTVV.

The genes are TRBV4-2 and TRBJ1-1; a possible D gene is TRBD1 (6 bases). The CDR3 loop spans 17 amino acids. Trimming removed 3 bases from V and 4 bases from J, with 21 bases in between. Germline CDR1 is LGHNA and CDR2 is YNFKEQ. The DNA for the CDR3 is TGTGCCAGCAGCCAGCCAAAGGACAGCGGTCTTCGCACTGAAGCTTTCTTT. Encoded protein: CASSQPKDSGLRTEAFF.

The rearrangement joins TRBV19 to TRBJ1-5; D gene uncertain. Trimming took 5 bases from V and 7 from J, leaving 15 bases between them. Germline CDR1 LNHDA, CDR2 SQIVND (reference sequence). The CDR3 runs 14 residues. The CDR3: CASSLWVVGQPQHF. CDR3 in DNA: TGTGCCAGTAGTCTCTGGGTTGTGGGACAGCCCCAGCATTTT.

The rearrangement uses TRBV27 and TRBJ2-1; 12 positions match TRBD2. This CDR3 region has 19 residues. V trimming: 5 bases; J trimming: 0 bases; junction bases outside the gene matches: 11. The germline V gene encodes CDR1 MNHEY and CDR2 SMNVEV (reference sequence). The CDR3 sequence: CASSAGLAGGYSSYNEQFF. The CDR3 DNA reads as TGTGCCAGCAGTGCAGGCCTAGCGGGAGGGTATAGCTCCTACAATGAGCAGTTCTTC.

The CDR3 coding sequence is TGTGCCAGCAGCTTAGACAGGGTAGGCGCTGAAGCTTTCTTT. Translating gives CASSLDRVGAEAFF. The chain uses TRBV7-2 and TRBJ1-1; possible D gene TRBD1, 6 bases. There are 14 residues in the CDR3. Germline V gives CDR1 SGHTA, CDR2 FQGNSA. The V end was cut by 1 base, the J end by 6 bases, with 12 bases between.

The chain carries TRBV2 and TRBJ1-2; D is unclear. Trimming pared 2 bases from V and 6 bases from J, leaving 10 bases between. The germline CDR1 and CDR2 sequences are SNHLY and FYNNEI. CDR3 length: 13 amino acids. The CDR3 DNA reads TGTGCCAGCAGTGAATGGGTCGACAATGGCTACACCTTC. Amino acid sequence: CASSEWVDNGYTF. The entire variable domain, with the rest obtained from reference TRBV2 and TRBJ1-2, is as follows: EPEVTQTPSHQVTQMGQEVILRCVPISNHLYFYWYRQILGQKVEFLVSFYNNEISEKSEIFDDQFSVERPDGSNFTLKIRSTKLEDSAMYFCASSEWVDNGYTFGSGTRLTVV.